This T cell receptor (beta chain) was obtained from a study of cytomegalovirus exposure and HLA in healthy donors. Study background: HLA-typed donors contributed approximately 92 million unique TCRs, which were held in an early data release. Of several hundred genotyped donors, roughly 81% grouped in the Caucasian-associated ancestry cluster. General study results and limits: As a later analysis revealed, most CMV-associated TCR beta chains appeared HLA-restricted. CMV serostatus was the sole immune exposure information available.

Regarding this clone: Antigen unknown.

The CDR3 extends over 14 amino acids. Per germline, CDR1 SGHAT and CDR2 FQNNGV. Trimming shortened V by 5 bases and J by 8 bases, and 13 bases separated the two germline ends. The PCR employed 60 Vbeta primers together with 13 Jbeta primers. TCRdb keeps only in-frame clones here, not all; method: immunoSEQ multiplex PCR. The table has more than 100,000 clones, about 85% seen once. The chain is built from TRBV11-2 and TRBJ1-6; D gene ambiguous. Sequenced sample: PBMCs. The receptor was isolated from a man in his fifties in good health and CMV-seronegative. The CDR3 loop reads CASSVSNADSPLHF. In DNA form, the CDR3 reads TGTGCCAGCAGCGTATCAAACGCGGATTCACCCCTCCACTTT.